A single sample gave rise to the 26 T cell receptor beta chains below, sequenced in a study of blood T cells in healthy people across ages. Next came a second PCR, run for roughly 7 to 12 cycles, which used a sample-barcoded 5' primer along with a J-beta primer mix. TCRdb redid the calling of the 5' RACE reads with MiXCR, one entry per CDR3 protein. In the table there are fewer than 1.5 million distinct CDR3 sequences, approximately 38% of which are singletons. Sequenced input: blood. The receptors come from a woman aged 18 to 35 in good health.

The V call is TRBV6-1, the J call TRBJ2-3, with 12 nucleotides matching TRBD2. Unmatched junction bases numbered 8, after V lost 4 bases and J lost 0 bases. This CDR3 has 18 amino acids. The germline V gene has CDR1 MNHNS and CDR2 SASEGT. The CDR3 reads CASSVYTSGGPSTDTQYF. CDR3 coding DNA: TGTGCCAGCAGTGTCTATACTAGCGGGGGGCCAAGCACAGATACGCAGTATTTT.

The chain joins TRBV5-1 to TRBJ2-5, with TRBD2 identical over 7 bases. Germline V gene sequence: CDR1 SGHRS, CDR2 YFSETQ. The CDR3 sequence is 15 residues long. The J segment lost 11 bases and the V segment lost 3 bases, leaving 16 bases of the junction unmatched. The CDR3 DNA is TGCGCCAGCAGCTGGGGGGGAGGGACTGGCAATGAGCAGTACTTC. It is translated as CASSWGGGTGNEQYF. The full variable domain, rest sourced from reference TRBV5-1 and TRBJ2-5, is KAGVTQTPRYLIKTRGQQVTLSCSPISGHRSVSWYQQTPGQGLQFLFEYFSETQRNKGNFPGRFSGRQFSNSRSEMNVSTLELGDSALYLCASSWGGGTGNEQYFGPGTRLLVL.

The chain employs TRBV7-2 and TRBJ1-5, with D unresolved. The CDR3 is 17 amino acids. Per germline, CDR1 SGHTA and CDR2 FQGNSA. The V gene lost 8 bases and the J gene lost 3 bases, with 23 bases spanning the gap. In nucleotides, the CDR3 is TGTGCCAGCCCTAAGGGCGGGTCCGCAGTCTCCAATCAGCCCCAGCATTTT. Translated: CASPKGGSAVSNQPQHF.

This clonotype was seen only a few times. The genes are TRBV30 and TRBJ2-3, with TRBD2 matching over 9 bases. Looked up from germline, CDR1 is GTSNPN and CDR2 is SVGIG (reference sequence). This CDR3 has 13 residues. CDR3 region: CARQRGDTDTQYF. The CDR3 region has the DNA TGTGCACGCCAGCGGGGGGACACAGATACGCAGTATTTT.

Remarks on this clonotype: Germline is not matched at one junction end, which may reflect a read error. The chain couples TRBV11-2 to TRBJ2-5, with a weak D call TRBD2 (6 bases). Per germline, CDR1 SGHAT and CDR2 FQNNGV. The CDR3 loop spans 14 amino acids. CDR3 DNA sequence: TGTGCCAGCAGCGTAGAAGCGGGCTGGAGTGAGCAGTACTTC. Protein product: CASSVEAGWSEQYF.

This clonotype was counted a few times. This rearrangement joins TRBV20-1 to TRBJ1-2; perhaps TRBD1 as D (5 bases). Between the trimmed V and J ends, which lost 0 bases and 6 bases, there was a span of 14 bases. The germline V gene has CDR1 DFQATT and CDR2 SNEGSKA (reference sequence). The CDR3 contains 14 residues. The CDR3 region has the DNA TGCAGTGCTAGAGATCCCGGGGCTCCGGATGGCTACACCTTC. Translated, it gives CSARDPGAPDGYTF.

V gene TRBV29-1 combines with J gene TRBJ1-4, with D possibly TRBD1 on 6 matching bases. This CDR3 is built from 14 residues. Germline V gene lookup returns CDR1 SQVTM and CDR2 ANQGSEA. Trimming left V 6 bases short and J 4 bases short, with 15 bases between. The CDR3 reads CSVLPRGLNEKLFF. In DNA form, the CDR3 reads TGCAGCGTCCTCCCCCGGGGGCTTAATGAAAAACTGTTTTTT. Combining the CDR3 with reference TRBV29-1 and TRBJ1-4 gives the whole variable domain SAVISQKPSRDICQRGTSLTIQCQVDSQVTMMFWYRQQPGQSLTLIATANQGSEATYESGFVIDKFPISRPNLTFSTLTVSNMSPEDSSIYLCSVLPRGLNEKLFFGSGTQLSVL.

This clonotype came up many times. The chain has TRBV29-1 and TRBJ2-3, with 10 positions matching TRBD2. This CDR3 is built from 14 residues. J was trimmed by 9 bases and V by 4 bases; bases with no gene match: 10. Germline CDR1 and CDR2: SQVTM and ANQGSEA. The CDR3 reads CSVGKAGGPDTQYF. In DNA, the CDR3 is TGCAGCGTTGGTAAAGCGGGGGGGCCCGACACGCAGTATTTT.

This chain joins TRBV6-6 and TRBJ2-2, with TRBD2 as a possible D gene (6 bases). The V end lost 2 bases, the J end lost 3 bases, and 13 bases lay between the germline ends. Looked up from germline, CDR1 is MNHNY and CDR2 is SVGAGI (reference sequence). This CDR3 comprises 16 residues. CDR3 protein: CASSYGGDFYTGELFF. Written as DNA, the CDR3 is TGTGCCAGCAGTTACGGTGGGGACTTTTACACCGGGGAGCTGTTTTTT.

This chain connects TRBV20-1 to TRBJ2-7, with 8 bases identical to TRBD2. The end of the DNA fits TRBJ2-5 better, so the J call may be wrong. This CDR3 region has 16 residues. Germline V gene sequence: CDR1 DFQATT, CDR2 SNEGSKA (reference sequence). In DNA, the CDR3 is TGCAGTGCTAGAGACCCCCTTAGCGGGAAAGAGGAGACCCAGTACTTC. This codes for CSARDPLSGKEETQYF.

The J gene is TRBJ1-2, the V gene TRBV6-5; D is possibly TRBD1 (5 bases). CDR1 is MNHEY and CDR2 is SVGAGI in the germline V gene. V was trimmed by 5 bases and J by 0 bases, leaving 13 bases between them. The CDR3 is made up of 15 amino acids. CDR3 sequence reads: CASSRGGRANYGYTF. The CDR3, as DNA: TGTGCCAGCAGTCGAGGTGGCAGGGCTAACTATGGCTACACCTTC.

Regarding this clonotype: It is likely a read error, because the conserved phenylalanine at the end of the CDR3 is missing. This chain uses TRBV7-2 with TRBJ2-1; D gene unclear. V was clipped by 2 bases and J by 5 bases, with 7 bases between them. This CDR3 has 13 residues. CDR1 SGHTA and CDR2 FQGNSA come from the germline V gene. CDR3 loop: CASSLSMNNEQFL. The CDR3 region has the DNA TGTGCCAGCAGCTTAAGTATGAACAATGAGCAGTTCTTA.

This clonotype was picked up a small number of times. The V and J genes are TRBV2 and TRBJ2-6; the D is unclear. Germline V gene lookup returns CDR1 SNHLY and CDR2 FYNNEI. Trimming took 3 bases from V and 2 from J, leaving 8 bases between them. CDR3 length: 15 residues. CDR3 loop: CASSELGTGANVLTF. The CDR3 DNA reads as TGTGCCAGCAGTGAGCTGGGGACTGGGGCCAACGTCCTGACTTTC.

The chain recombines TRBV12-3 or TRBV12-4 with TRBJ1-5; D is undetermined. The CDR3 covers 14 residues. The V end was cut by 2 bases, the J end by 4 bases, with 9 bases between. The CDR3 sequence is CASSLKGFNQPQHF. The CDR3 nucleotides read TGTGCCAGCAGTTTAAAGGGATTTAATCAGCCCCAGCATTTT.

This clonotype was observed a single time. Its ends do not fully match the called genes, so a read error is possible. The gene calls are TRBV28 and TRBJ1-5; TRBD1 matches at 7 bases. Per germline, CDR1 MDHEN and CDR2 SYDVKM. The CDR3 has 13 residues. The CDR3 region has the DNA TGTGCCGGCAGGGGGGCGCCGGGACAGCCCCAGCATTTT. Its protein product is CAGRGAPGQPQHF.

V gene TRBV2 combines with J gene TRBJ2-1, with 8 bases fitting TRBD1. This CDR3 has 18 residues. J was trimmed by 8 bases and V by 1 base; bases with no gene match: 16. The germline V gene has CDR1 SNHLY and CDR2 FYNNEI. The CDR3 loop reads CASSEVVGARGLWDEQFF. The DNA of the CDR3 is TGTGCCAGCAGTGAAGTCGTAGGTGCCAGGGGGCTTTGGGATGAGCAGTTCTTC.

About this clonotype itself: This sequence is one base from a far larger clone and is likely a read error. The CDR3 protein is CASSLYQESQYF. CDR3 nucleotides: TGTGCCAGCAGCTTATACCAAGAGTCCCAGTACTTC. The rearrangement uses TRBV7-2 and TRBJ2-5; D uncertain. Germline V CDR1 and CDR2: SGHTA, FQGNSA. The CDR3 runs 12 residues.

The rearrangement uses TRBV10-2 and TRBJ1-1, with D maybe TRBD1 (6 bases). CDR3 length equals 15 residues. CDR1 is WSHSY, CDR2 SAAADI, per germline. V was cut by 0 bases and J by 5 bases, with 13 bases left in between. The CDR3 reads CASSESRGARTEAFF. The CDR3, as DNA: TGCGCCAGCAGTGAGTCGCGGGGGGCAAGAACTGAAGCTTTCTTT.

This chain uses TRBV25-1 with TRBJ2-5; D possibly corresponds to TRBD1 (5 bases). The CDR3 runs to 16 residues. Germline V CDR1 and CDR2: MGHDK, SYGVNS. The V gene lost 2 bases and the J gene lost 11 bases, with 24 bases spanning the gap. This chain's CDR3 is CASSESRAVHGNEQYF. CDR3 nucleotides: TGTGCCAGCAGTGAAAGCAGGGCCGTTCACGGCAATGAGCAGTACTTC.

In its sample, this clonotype was seen a few times. The chain carries TRBV4-1 and TRBJ2-7; 7 bases align to TRBD1. The ends lost 0 bases at V and 5 bases at J; junction bases unmatched: 7. The CDR3 spans 15 residues. Per germline, CDR1 MGHRA and CDR2 YSYEKL. CDR3 residues: CASSQDLGQANEQYF. CDR3 nucleotides: TGCGCCAGCAGCCAAGACTTAGGACAGGCGAACGAGCAGTACTTC.

This clonotype was counted a few times. This rearrangement joins TRBV3-1 to TRBJ2-1, with a weak D call TRBD2 (6 bases). This CDR3 comprises 14 residues. The V and J ends lost 4 bases and 8 bases respectively, with 15 bases between them. Germline assignment: CDR1 LGHDT and CDR2 YNNKEL (reference sequence). In DNA form, the CDR3 reads TGTGCCAGCAGCCTAGGTTCCGGGGACTATGAGCAGTTCTTC. Translated, it gives CASSLGSGDYEQFF.

The chain uses TRBV2 and TRBJ2-7; tentatively, D is TRBD2 (7 bases). The CDR3 has 15 residues. From germline, CDR1 is SNHLY and CDR2 FYNNEI. The germline V and J ends were trimmed by 5 bases and 7 bases, with 21 bases remaining between them. The chain's CDR3 is CASSNLGGGEEEQYF. The CDR3 DNA sequence: TGTGCCAGCAGTAACTTAGGGGGGGGGGAGGAAGAGCAGTACTTC.

This clonotype was counted only a few times. The chain uses TRBV5-1 and TRBJ1-2; D possibly corresponds to TRBD1 (5 bases). Germline V gene sequence: CDR1 SGHRS, CDR2 YFSETQ. V lost 0 bases, J lost 4 bases, and 13 bases lay in between. The CDR3 has 15 amino acids. CDR3: CASSLAATGPYGYTF. CDR3 bases: TGCGCCAGCAGCTTGGCGGCCACAGGACCCTATGGCTACACCTTC.

In its sample, this clonotype was seen many times. The V call is TRBV7-3, the J call TRBJ2-3; 7 bases fit TRBD1. The CDR3 has 15 amino acids. V shed 4 bases, J shed 1 base, and the junction held 5 bases outside the gene matches. Germline V gene data show CDR1 as SGHTA and CDR2 as FQGTGA. CDR3 nucleotide sequence: TGTGCCAGCAGCTCCACAGGGGTAGGCACAGATACGCAGTATTTT. Its protein product is CASSSTGVGTDTQYF.

The rearrangement links TRBV20-1 to TRBJ2-1, with TRBD2 identical over 8 bases. CDR1 and CDR2 (germline): DFQATT, SNEGSKA (reference sequence). V dropped 0 bases and J dropped 5; count of bases not matched to a gene: 6. The CDR3 spans 15 residues. The CDR3 protein is CSARDTSGLNNEQFF. The CDR3 DNA follows: TGCAGTGCTAGAGATACTAGCGGACTAAACAATGAGCAGTTCTTC.

The sample holds many counts of this clonotype. The J gene is TRBJ1-5, the V gene TRBV5-5, with D unresolved. The germline gives CDR1 SGHKS, CDR2 YYEKEE (reference sequence). The CDR3 length is 15 residues. V lost 4 bases, J lost 5 bases, and 16 bases lay in between. CDR3 sequence reads: CASSPFLAGDQPQHF. The CDR3 DNA is TGTGCCAGCAGCCCCTTCCTTGCCGGGGATCAGCCCCAGCATTTT.